The 13 T cell receptor beta chains reported below all come from one sample, sequenced in a study of metastatic and nonmetastatic thyroid tumors. Using MiXCR, TCRdb re-called clones from the PCR reads. The data show about 49,000 clones, about 20% seen once. Ahead of thyroid surgery, no patient had received treatment of any kind. The sequencing sample was made of blood. Receptors originate from a female donor with papillary thyroid cancer or a benign thyroid nodule (not recorded which). Some clones in this sample may be carry-over from other donors' samples.

This clone has just a few counts. A much more abundant neighbour one base away suggests this may be a read error. This chain's CDR3 is CASSYAGGHTDTQYF. The CDR3 DNA is TGTGCCAGCAGTTATGCGGGAGGGCACACAGATACGCAGTATTTT. V usage is TRBV2 and J usage is TRBJ2-3; 9 nucleotides match TRBD2. Germline CDR1 and CDR2: SNHLY and FYNNEI. Trimming at V came to 5 bases and at J to 2 bases, leaving 5 bases not matched to a gene. This CDR3 has 15 residues.

This clone was counted ten times or more. The V and J genes are TRBV19 and TRBJ2-7; 7 nucleotides agree with TRBD2. J was trimmed by 0 bases and V by 1 base; bases with no gene match: 6. The CDR3 runs to 16 residues. CDR1 is LNHDA, CDR2 SQIVND, per germline (reference sequence). As DNA, the CDR3 is TGTGCCAGTAGTATAGGAGGTAGCGGGCTCTCCTACGAGCAGTACTTC. The encoded protein is CASSIGGSGLSYEQYF.

Many counts were recorded for this clone. The CDR3 DNA reads as TGTGCCAGCAGCTTGGAGTCGGGAAACGAGCAGTACTTC. Translation: CASSLESGNEQYF. The chain links TRBV5-6 to TRBJ2-7, with D perhaps TRBD2 (5 bases). The CDR3 totals 13 residues. Germline loops: CDR1 SGHDT, CDR2 YYEEEE. Trimming left V 0 bases short and J 5 bases short, with 9 bases between.

This clone came up many times. The CDR3 loop reads CASSLWDNTDTQYF. The CDR3 nucleotides are TGTGCCAGCAGTTTATGGGACAACACAGATACGCAGTATTTT. J is TRBJ2-3 and V is TRBV12-3 or TRBV12-4; the D gene is possibly TRBD1 (6 bases). Trimming removed 2 bases at V and 2 bases at J, with 8 bases between. CDR3 size: 14 residues.

The table lists this clone with many counts. The chain is built from TRBV20-1 and TRBJ2-3, with D unresolved. Looked up from germline, CDR1 is DFQATT and CDR2 is SNEGSKA (reference sequence). The V end lost 6 bases, the J end lost 2 bases, and 12 bases lay between the germline ends. This CDR3 spans 13 amino acids. In nucleotides, the CDR3 is TGCAGTGCCCTCAAAGTTATCACAGATACGCAGTATTTT. Amino acid sequence: CSALKVITDTQYF.

J is TRBJ2-7 and V is TRBV11-2; TRBD1 might be the D (6 bases). Germline CDR1 is SGHAT and CDR2 is FQNNGV. Trimming left V 4 bases short and J 8 bases short, with 18 bases between. This CDR3 spans 14 amino acids. CDR3 nucleotides: TGTGCCAGCAGCTCACCCGTGACAGGCCTCCAGCAGTACTTC. Amino acid sequence: CASSSPVTGLQQYF.

This clone was recorded at least ten times. The identical CDR3 is also encoded by other nucleotide sequences in the sample. V gene TRBV30 combines with J gene TRBJ1-6, with 10 nucleotides matching TRBD1. The CDR3 is 16 residues long. V shed 5 bases and J 11 bases; nucleotides not matched to a gene: 15. The germline CDR1 and CDR2 sequences are GTSNPN and SVGIG (reference sequence). CDR3 protein: CAWGPYRDRGLAPLHF. The CDR3 coding sequence is TGTGCCTGGGGGCCATACCGGGACAGGGGCTTGGCACCCCTCCACTTT.

This clone was observed at least ten times. The V gene is TRBV5-4, the J gene TRBJ2-1, with TRBD2 matching 11 bases. With V trimmed by 1 base and J by 5 bases, 2 bases remained unmatched. Germline CDR1 SGHNT, CDR2 YYREEE (reference sequence). The CDR3 extends over 15 amino acids. The DNA of the CDR3 is TGTGCCAGCAGCTTGAAACTAGCGGGGGACAATGAGCAGTTCTTC. Its protein product is CASSLKLAGDNEQFF.

This clone was seen at least ten times. The chain combines TRBV28 with TRBJ1-1, with 11 bases identical to TRBD1. J lost 9 bases, V lost 4 bases, and 10 bases had no gene match. Germline V gene lookup returns CDR1 MDHEN and CDR2 SYDVKM. The CDR3 runs to 15 residues. The CDR3 region is CASSSRTGGYLKAFF. CDR3 nucleotides: TGTGCCAGCAGTTCCAGGACAGGGGGCTACCTTAAAGCTTTCTTT.

Ten or more counts support this clone. The chain has TRBV20-1 and TRBJ2-7, with 7 bases fitting TRBD2. Germline V gene sequence: CDR1 DFQATT, CDR2 SNEGSKA (reference sequence). Trimming cost V 1 base and J 2 bases; bases outside gene matches: 11. The CDR3 spans 16 residues. DNA of the CDR3: TGCAGTGCTAGAGTCTCTATTGCGGGAGCCACCTACGAGCAGTACTTC. Amino acids: CSARVSIAGATYEQYF.

This clone has ten or more counts. This sequence joins TRBV4-1 and TRBJ2-2; 10 bases map to TRBD1. The CDR3 is 16 amino acids. V was pared by 3 bases and J by 7 bases, with 8 bases of the junction left unmatched. Germline CDR1 reads MGHRA; CDR2 reads YSYEKL. This CDR3 reads CASSQLRTGGDGELFF. In nucleotides, the CDR3 is TGCGCCAGCAGCCAGCTCAGGACAGGGGGTGACGGGGAGCTGTTTTTT.

This clone was observed at least ten times. The genes are TRBV20-1 and TRBJ2-7, with a weak D call TRBD2 (5 bases). CDR1 DFQATT and CDR2 SNEGSKA come from the germline V gene (reference sequence). The V end lost 6 bases, the J end lost 7 bases, and 22 bases lay between the germline ends. The CDR3 covers 14 residues. The CDR3 DNA follows: TGCAGTGCCCCGGACTCCGGGAACGGGTGGGAGCAGTACTTC. It is translated as CSAPDSGNGWEQYF.

At least ten counts were recorded for this clone. At one end the junction does not follow the germline gene, possibly because of a read error. The same CDR3 can be traced to other DNA sequences in this sample. The chain combines TRBV6-4 with TRBJ2-1, with D perhaps matching TRBD2 (6 bases). The germline gives CDR1 MRHNA, CDR2 SNTAGT. This CDR3 contains 15 residues. The CDR3 loop reads CASSESVGSGNEQFF. Here the CDR3 DNA reads TGTGCTAGCAGTGAGTCGGTCGGGAGCGGGAATGAGCAGTTCTTC.